This entry lists 20 T cell receptor beta chains sequenced from one sample in a study of shared T cell receptors in the human thymus. Produced via immunoSEQ multiplex PCR; TCRdb's table is partial and in-frame only. Of hundreds of thousands of clones detected, 87% appear once; the ten largest clones hold 0.0094%. The data also belong to a second study, concerning human thymus T cells.

Sequenced material: thymocytes. The receptor set was obtained from a boy in the first two years of life with a congenital heart defect.

J is TRBJ1-1 and V is TRBV28; D unclear. From germline, CDR1 is MDHEN and CDR2 SYDVKM. The length of the CDR3 is 12 residues. V gave up 3 bases and J gave up 7 bases, with 9 bases separating them. The CDR3 reads CASSFQGVEAFF. The DNA for the CDR3 is TGTGCCAGCAGTTTCCAAGGAGTTGAAGCTTTCTTT.

This clone occurred once. The chain carries TRBV6-4 and TRBJ1-6; D unresolved. The CDR3 loop spans 18 amino acids. Germline CDR1 and CDR2: MRHNA and SNTAGT. V dropped 2 bases and J dropped 0 bases, with 14 bases sitting between them. CDR3 loop: CASSDLGRESSYNSPLHF. The CDR3, as DNA: TGTGCCAGCAGTGACCTCGGACGGGAGAGCTCCTATAATTCACCCCTCCACTTT.

CDR3 in DNA: TGTGCCAGCAGCCCCCCTGGGGGGGGTAACAATCAGCCCCAGCATTTT. Its translation is CASSPPGGGNNQPQHF. The V gene is TRBV6-6, the J gene TRBJ1-5, with D possibly TRBD1 on 5 matching bases. The CDR3 contains 16 residues. From germline, CDR1 is MNHNY and CDR2 SVGAGI (reference sequence). V was pared by 6 bases and J by 3 bases, with 18 bases between.

The CDR3 coding sequence is TGTGCCAGCACCCCTCTTGGGGGACAGGGGAACTACGAGCAGTACTTC. This gives the protein CASTPLGGQGNYEQYF. The V gene is TRBV7-9, the J gene TRBJ2-7; 10 nucleotides line up with TRBD1. Germline V gives CDR1 SEHNR, CDR2 FQNEAQ (reference sequence). The V and J ends lost 7 bases and 3 bases, in that order; junction bases with no gene match: 12. The CDR3 runs to 16 residues.

The V and J genes are TRBV29-1 and TRBJ2-7; 9 bases fit TRBD1. After removal of 0 bases from V and 5 bases from J, the junction contained 11 bases not matched to a gene. The germline V gene encodes CDR1 SQVTM and CDR2 ANQGSEA. This CDR3 comprises 16 residues. CDR3: CSVEDPWTGERNEQYF. For the CDR3, the DNA is TGCAGCGTTGAAGATCCCTGGACAGGGGAACGTAACGAGCAGTACTTC.

V and J are TRBV2 and TRBJ2-5, with TRBD1 matching 7 bases. The CDR3 is 14 residues long. The junction had 12 bases not matched to a gene; V was cut back by 7 bases and J by 7 bases. Per the germline V gene, CDR1 is SNHLY and CDR2 is FYNNEI. The CDR3 region has the DNA TGTGCCAGCAAGGGGGCCGGAGGATACGGGACCCAGTACTTC. Its translation is CASKGAGGYGTQYF.

The chain employs TRBV4-3 and TRBJ1-5, with D maybe TRBD1 (5 bases). V lost 0 bases to trimming and J lost 7 bases, with 10 bases between them. The CDR3 is made up of 14 amino acids. Germline V lookup: CDR1 LGHNA, CDR2 YSLEER. CDR3 region: CASSQEIGEQPQHF. In DNA, the CDR3 is TGCGCCAGCAGCCAAGAGATAGGGGAACAGCCCCAGCATTTT.

This clone was recorded a few times. The chain carries TRBV9 and TRBJ2-1, with 9 positions matching TRBD2. Trimming removed 3 bases from V and 5 bases from J; junction bases left unmatched: 9. The CDR3 has 16 residues. The V gene's germline CDR1 is SGDLS and CDR2 YYNGEE. CDR3 in amino acids: CASSALAGDGNNEQFF. CDR3 DNA: TGTGCCAGCAGCGCGTTAGCGGGAGACGGGAACAATGAGCAGTTCTTC.

The chain links TRBV10-3 to TRBJ1-1, with 7 bases that match TRBD1. Germline CDR1 is ENHRY and CDR2 is SYGVKD. The CDR3 length is 14 residues. After removal of 6 bases from V and 4 bases from J, the junction contained 8 bases not matched to a gene. The CDR3 region has the DNA TGTGCCATCAGGGAGGACAGGACTAGCACTGAAGCTTTCTTT. Translation: CAIREDRTSTEAFF.

This rearrangement joins TRBV7-9 to TRBJ2-3, with 8 nucleotides matching TRBD1. V shed 6 bases and J 4 bases; nucleotides not matched to a gene: 6. This CDR3 comprises 14 residues. Germline values: CDR1 SEHNR, CDR2 FQNEAQ (reference sequence). This CDR3 reads CASRHRQGSDTQYF. CDR3 nucleotides: TGTGCCAGCAGACATAGACAGGGGTCAGATACGCAGTATTTT.

The V call is TRBV6-5, the J call TRBJ2-3; 8 bases agree with TRBD1. V dropped 3 bases and J dropped 2; count of bases not matched to a gene: 4. CDR1 and CDR2 from the germline V gene are MNHEY and SVGAGI. The CDR3 length is 15 residues. CDR3 nucleotides: TGTGCCAGCAGTTATAGGGACAGGACCACAGATACGCAGTATTTT. It yields the protein CASSYRDRTTDTQYF.

The chain recombines TRBV19 with TRBJ2-7; 11 nucleotides agree with TRBD2. Germline CDR1 is LNHDA and CDR2 is SQIVND (reference sequence). The CDR3 covers 17 residues. V gave up 2 bases and J gave up 2 bases; unmatched junction bases: 8. In nucleotides, the CDR3 is TGTGCCAGTAGTATACCCCCGGCTAGCGGGAGGACCTACGAGCAGTACTTC. Protein product: CASSIPPASGRTYEQYF.

This rearrangement joins TRBV10-3 to TRBJ1-3; 8 nucleotides agree with TRBD1. The CDR3 consists of 16 residues. The ends lost 8 bases at V and 0 bases at J; junction bases unmatched: 9. Germline CDR1 reads ENHRY; CDR2 reads SYGVKD. The chain's CDR3 is CAIQGASPSSGNTIYF. CDR3 in DNA: TGTGCCATCCAGGGGGCAAGTCCCAGCTCTGGAAACACCATATATTTT.

V gene TRBV5-8 combines with J gene TRBJ2-7; TRBD2 might be the D (7 bases). CDR1 and CDR2 from the germline V gene are SGHTS and YDEGEE. Trimming left V 5 bases short and J 2 bases short, with 17 bases between. The CDR3 spans 15 residues. The CDR3 region is CASRQGLNITYEQYF. DNA of the CDR3: TGTGCCAGCAGACAGGGACTAAATATAACCTACGAGCAGTACTTC.

This chain links TRBV7-2 with TRBJ1-5, with D possibly matching TRBD1 (6 bases). This CDR3 comprises 15 residues. Germline-derived CDR1 and CDR2 are SGHTA and FQGNSA. Between the trimmed V and J ends, which lost 2 bases and 5 bases, there was a span of 13 bases. CDR3 sequence: CASSLRGGCYQPQHF. The CDR3 bases are TGTGCCAGCAGCTTACGGGGGGGCTGTTATCAGCCCCAGCATTTT.

This clone has just one count. V gene TRBV4-3 combines with J gene TRBJ1-1, with D possibly TRBD1 on 5 matching bases. The germline gives CDR1 LGHNA, CDR2 YSLEER. V was shortened by 5 bases and J by 3 bases, with 13 bases between the two germline ends. The CDR3 has 14 residues. CDR3 bases: TGCGCCAGCAGCGAGGACGCGGGGGACACTGAAGCTTTCTTT. Its translation is CASSEDAGDTEAFF.

J is TRBJ1-2 and V is TRBV12-5; possible D gene TRBD1, 5 bases. Germline V lookup: CDR1 LGHNT, CDR2 FRNRAP. With 3 bases removed from V and 5 bases from J, the gap between germline ends came to 10 bases. The CDR3 length is 13 residues. CDR3 region: CASGFDSVYGYTF. The CDR3 bases are TGTGCTAGTGGTTTCGACAGCGTATATGGCTACACCTTC. Drawing the rest from reference TRBV12-5 and TRBJ1-2, the complete variable domain is DARVTQTPRHKVTEMGQEVTMRCQPILGHNTVFWYRQTMMQGLELLAYFRNRAPLDDSGMPKDRFSAEMPDATLATLKIQPSEPRDSAVYFCASGFDSVYGYTFGSGTRLTVV.

V usage is TRBV7-6 and J usage is TRBJ1-1; 7 bases fit TRBD1. Germline values: CDR1 SGHVS, CDR2 FNYEAQ. The CDR3 runs to 17 residues. The V and J ends lost 5 bases and 0 bases, in that order; junction bases with no gene match: 12. CDR3 sequence: CASSLVDRPLMNTEAFF. The CDR3 bases are TGTGCCAGCAGCCTAGTGGACAGGCCCTTAATGAACACTGAAGCTTTCTTT.

This sequence joins TRBV11-2 and TRBJ2-1, with 11 nucleotides matching TRBD2. J was trimmed by 4 bases and V by 3 bases; bases with no gene match: 8. Germline values: CDR1 SGHAT, CDR2 FQNNGV. The CDR3 is 17 residues long. CDR3 nucleotides: TGTGCCAGCAGCTTCCCGCCGGGACTAGCGGTGTACAATGAGCAGTTCTTC. Its translation is CASSFPPGLAVYNEQFF.

The genes are TRBV18 and TRBJ2-3; D not resolved. V was trimmed by 1 base and J by 1 base, leaving 12 bases between them. Germline V gene data show CDR1 as KGHSH and CDR2 as LQKENI. The CDR3 extends over 16 amino acids. DNA of the CDR3: TGTGCCAGCTCACCACGGAAGGCGGCGGGCACAGATACGCAGTATTTT. This encodes CASSPRKAAGTDTQYF. The full variable domain, with the rest looked up from reference TRBV18 and TRBJ2-3, is NAGVMQNPRHLVRRRGQEARLRCSPMKGHSHVYWYRQLPEEGLKFMVYLQKENIIDESGMPKERFSAEFPKEGPSILRIQQVVRGDSAAYFCASSPRKAAGTDTQYFGPGTRLTVL.